These 20 T cell receptor beta chains were all obtained from the same sample, sequenced in a study of chemoradiotherapy in HPV16-positive cancers (dated by TCRdb to the early 2020s). Receptors were amplified or captured by the immunoSEQ multiplex PCR assay. TCRdb re-hosts the immuneACCESS table, in-frame sequences only. Its copies lack some clones; in the studies checked, an unresolved V gene accounts for under half of them, and the cause for the rest is not known. The sample table lists under 4,500 clones, 75% to 95% of them with a count of one. About 2.3% of the sample goes to the ten largest clones. Source: blood, taken from a patient who underwent chemoradiotherapy. All receptors derive from a human donor with HPV-associated anogenital cancer.

In DNA, the CDR3 is TGTGCCAGCAGCCCACTAGGAGCGAGAGGAGAGACCCAGTACTTC. Translating it yields CASSPLGARGETQYF. The genes are TRBV9 and TRBJ2-5, with D possibly being TRBD2 (5 bases). Germline V CDR1 and CDR2: SGDLS, YYNGEE. The CDR3 covers 15 residues. Trimming cost V 4 bases and J 4 bases, with 17 bases left between them.

The chain uses TRBV19 and TRBJ1-5; 12 nucleotides match TRBD1. The CDR3 loop spans 15 amino acids. The germline gives CDR1 LNHDA, CDR2 SQIVND (reference sequence). V was pared by 7 bases and J by 7 bases, with 8 bases of the junction left unmatched. DNA of the CDR3: TGTGCCAGTACGGGACAGGGGGCTAGGCGGCAGCCCCAGCATTTT. This codes for CASTGQGARRQPQHF.

The chain has TRBV11-3 and TRBJ2-1, with 8 nucleotides matching TRBD2. The CDR3 extends over 14 amino acids. Germline trimming cut 5 bases from V and 8 bases from J; bases unmatched to any gene: 8. CDR1 is SGHNT and CDR2 is YENEEA in the germline V gene. The CDR3 sequence: CASSPRTSRDEQFF. CDR3 in DNA: TGTGCCAGCAGCCCTCGGACTAGCCGAGATGAGCAGTTCTTC. Variable domain in full (rest from reference TRBV11-3 and TRBJ2-1): EAGVVQSPRYKIIEKKQPVAFWCNPISGHNTLYWYLQNLGQGPELLIRYENEEAVDDSQLPKDRFSAERLKGVDSTLKIQPAELGDSAVYLCASSPRTSRDEQFFGPGTRLTVL.

This chain joins TRBV29-1 and TRBJ2-7; possibly TRBD1 or TRBD2 for D (5 bases each). Germline assignment: CDR1 SQVTM and CDR2 ANQGSEA. The CDR3 runs 12 residues. The ends were cut back, 4 bases at V and 4 bases at J, with 11 bases in the middle. This chain's CDR3 is CSVGGMGYEQYF. In DNA form, the CDR3 reads TGCAGCGTTGGGGGGATGGGATACGAGCAGTACTTC.

In this sample, this clone turned up once. The V and J genes are TRBV6-4 and TRBJ2-1, with TRBD2 matching 12 bases. Germline CDR1 reads MRHNA; CDR2 reads SNTAGT. Losses at the gene ends were 5 bases for V and 9 bases for J; bases not matched to a gene: 5. This CDR3 is built from 14 residues. The chain's CDR3 is CASSSSGGAGEQFF. CDR3 bases: TGTGCCAGCAGTTCTAGCGGGGGGGCCGGTGAGCAGTTCTTC.

The chain combines TRBV5-5 with TRBJ2-3; D unresolved. V lost 1 base and J lost 3, with 12 bases in between. CDR3 length: 15 amino acids. The germline gives CDR1 SGHKS, CDR2 YYEKEE (reference sequence). In DNA, the CDR3 is TGTGCCAGCAGCTTGTATCTGGGCAGGACAGATACGCAGTATTTT. Translation gives CASSLYLGRTDTQYF.

This clone was counted only a few times. The rearrangement joins TRBV7-9 to TRBJ1-1; 7 positions match TRBD1. V lost 3 bases to trimming and J lost 0 bases; unmatched junction nucleotides: 1. The CDR3 is made up of 14 amino acids. In germline, CDR1 is SEHNR, CDR2 FQNEAQ (reference sequence). CDR3 nucleotide sequence: TGTGCCAGCAGCTTGACAGGGATGAACACTGAAGCTTTCTTT. Translated, it gives CASSLTGMNTEAFF.

The chain recombines TRBV5-1 with TRBJ2-7; D is undetermined. V shed 2 bases and J shed 1 base, with 7 bases lying between them. CDR3 length: 13 amino acids. Germline V gene sequence: CDR1 SGHRS, CDR2 YFSETQ. CDR3 protein: CASSFTDSYEQYF. CDR3 bases: TGCGCCAGCAGCTTTACCGATTCCTACGAGCAGTACTTC.

The chain couples TRBV18 to TRBJ2-5; D remains ambiguous. Trimming removed 3 bases at V and 3 bases at J, with 2 bases between. CDR1 and CDR2 from the germline V gene are KGHSH and LQKENI. The CDR3 is made up of 11 amino acids. This CDR3 reads CASSPKETQYF. The CDR3 DNA follows: TGTGCCAGCTCACCTAAAGAGACCCAGTACTTC.

This rearrangement joins TRBV25-1 to TRBJ1-2; 9 positions agree with TRBD1. V shed 1 base and J 2 bases; nucleotides not matched to a gene: 2. The CDR3 totals 15 residues. The germline CDR1 and CDR2 sequences are MGHDK and SYGVNS. Here the CDR3 DNA reads TGTGCCAGCAGTGAATCCGGGACAGGGAACTATGGCTACACCTTC. Translation gives CASSESGTGNYGYTF.

V and J are TRBV5-4 and TRBJ2-5; D unclear. The J call may be wrong; the DNA end is better matched by TRBJ2-7. The CDR3 consists of 12 residues. Germline values: CDR1 SGHNT, CDR2 YYREEE (reference sequence). As DNA, the CDR3 is TGTGCCAGCAGCAACCAGGCCTACGAGCAGTACTTC. It is translated as CASSNQAYEQYF.

Only one count was recorded for this clone. The chain couples TRBV27 to TRBJ1-2; 7 nucleotides match TRBD1. CDR3 length: 15 amino acids. With 5 bases clipped from V and 4 bases from J, the junction kept 10 bases outside the gene matches. Germline loops: CDR1 MNHEY, CDR2 SMNVEV (reference sequence). CDR3 bases: TGTGCCAGCAGTACCGTCCTGGGACAGCTCTATGGCTACACCTTC. It is translated as CASSTVLGQLYGYTF.

This clone showed up just a few times. V usage is TRBV28 and J usage is TRBJ1-1; D unresolved. The V and J ends lost 6 bases and 10 bases respectively, with 9 bases between them. This CDR3 comprises 10 residues. The germline CDR1 and CDR2 sequences are MDHEN and SYDVKM. The CDR3 sequence is CASRGKLAFF. The DNA for the CDR3 is TGTGCCAGCAGGGGCAAGTTAGCTTTCTTT. The full variable domain, its missing parts supplied by reference TRBV28 and TRBJ1-1, is DVKVTQSSRYLVKRTGEKVFLECVQDMDHENMFWYRQDPGLGLRLIYFSYDVKMKEKGDIPEGYSVSREKKERFSLILESASTNQTSMYLCASRGKLAFFGQGTRLTVV.

The V gene is TRBV7-9, the J gene TRBJ2-3; 8 bases align to TRBD2. Trimming cost V 4 bases and J 5 bases; bases outside gene matches: 5. In germline, CDR1 is SEHNR, CDR2 FQNEAQ (reference sequence). CDR3 size: 14 residues. The CDR3 DNA follows: TGTGCCAGCAGCTCGACGGGGGGGAGAGATACGCAGTATTTT. Protein product: CASSSTGGRDTQYF. The full variable domain, rest sourced from reference TRBV7-9 and TRBJ2-3, is DTGVSQNPRHKITKRGQNVTFRCDPISEHNRLYWYRQTLGQGPEFLTYFQNEAQLEKSRLLSDRFSAERPKGSFSTLEIQRTEQGDSAMYLCASSSTGGRDTQYFGPGTRLTVL.

This clone showed up just a few times. The V and J genes are TRBV10-3 and TRBJ1-2; the match to TRBD1 covers 7 bases. V shed 3 bases, J shed 7 bases, and the junction held 5 bases outside the gene matches. CDR1 and CDR2 (germline): ENHRY, SYGVKD. The CDR3 extends over 13 amino acids. The CDR3 DNA reads TGTGCCATCAGTGACGGGACAGTCGGTGGCTACACCTTC. Protein product: CAISDGTVGGYTF.

This chain joins TRBV2 and TRBJ2-7; D is uncertain. This CDR3 contains 13 residues. V lost 7 bases and J lost 3, with 13 bases in between. Germline CDR1 is SNHLY and CDR2 is FYNNEI. The chain's CDR3 is CASTERPNYEQYF. As DNA, the CDR3 is TGTGCCAGCACGGAGAGGCCTAACTACGAGCAGTACTTC. The whole variable domain, filled in from reference TRBV2 and TRBJ2-7, reads EPEVTQTPSHQVTQMGQEVILRCVPISNHLYFYWYRQILGQKVEFLVSFYNNEISEKSEIFDDQFSVERPDGSNFTLKIRSTKLEDSAMYFCASTERPNYEQYFGPGTRLTVT.

This chain uses TRBV5-5 with TRBJ1-6; tentative D call: TRBD1 (5 bases). CDR1 is SGHKS, CDR2 YYEKEE, per germline (reference sequence). V was pared by 3 bases and J by 9 bases, with 16 bases between. The CDR3 is 15 amino acids. The CDR3 bases are TGTGCCAGCAGCTCGGAGGGGATCAGCGCTTCACCCCTCCACTTT. Translation gives CASSSEGISASPLHF.

Written as DNA, the CDR3 is TGTGCCAGCAATCAGGGGGCGGATTCACCCCTCCACTTT. The encoded protein is CASNQGADSPLHF. This chain joins TRBV6-1 and TRBJ1-6; the match to TRBD1 covers 8 bases. CDR1 and CDR2 from the germline V gene are MNHNS and SASEGT. The CDR3 loop spans 13 amino acids. J lost 8 bases, V lost 7 bases, and 4 bases had no gene match.

CDR3 DNA: TGTGCCAGCAGTGCAGGGGGCTGGACTCCCTCCTACGAGCAGTACTTC. It translates to CASSAGGWTPSYEQYF. This chain uses TRBV6-1 with TRBJ2-5, with 8 bases identical to TRBD1. TRBJ2-7 matches the DNA end more closely, so the J call is doubtful. Germline CDR1 is MNHNS and CDR2 is SASEGT. This CDR3 contains 16 residues.

This chain uses TRBV5-1 with TRBJ1-1; no clear D gene. The CDR3 consists of 13 residues. V dropped 4 bases and J dropped 1 base, with 8 bases sitting between them. CDR1 and CDR2 from the germline V gene are SGHRS and YFSETQ. Here the CDR3 DNA reads TGCGCCAGCAGCCCAGTAGGGAACACTGAAGCTTTCTTT. Its protein product is CASSPVGNTEAFF.